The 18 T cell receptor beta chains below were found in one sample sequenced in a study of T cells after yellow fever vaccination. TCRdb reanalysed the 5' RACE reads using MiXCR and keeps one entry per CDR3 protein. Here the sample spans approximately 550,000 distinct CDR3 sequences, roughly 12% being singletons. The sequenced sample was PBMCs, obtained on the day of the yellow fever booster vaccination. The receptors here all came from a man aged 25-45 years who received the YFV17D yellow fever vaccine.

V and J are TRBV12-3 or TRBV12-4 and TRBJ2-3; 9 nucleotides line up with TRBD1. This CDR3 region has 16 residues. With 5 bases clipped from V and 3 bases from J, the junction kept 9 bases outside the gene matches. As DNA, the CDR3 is TGTGCCAGCAGTCTCTCACCGGGACAGGGAACAGATACGCAGTATTTT. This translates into CASSLSPGQGTDTQYF.

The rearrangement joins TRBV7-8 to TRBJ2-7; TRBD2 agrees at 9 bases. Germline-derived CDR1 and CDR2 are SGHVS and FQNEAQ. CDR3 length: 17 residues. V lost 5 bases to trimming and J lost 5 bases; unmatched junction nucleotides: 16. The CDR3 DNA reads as TGTGCCAGCAGCCCACACGCTATAGCGGGAGCAGTGGACGAGCAGTACTTC. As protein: CASSPHAIAGAVDEQYF.

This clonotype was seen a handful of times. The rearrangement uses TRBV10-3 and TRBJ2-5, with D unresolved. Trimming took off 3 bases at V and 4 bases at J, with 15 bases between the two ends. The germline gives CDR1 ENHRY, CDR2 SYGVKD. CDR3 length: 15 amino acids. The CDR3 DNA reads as TGTGCCATCAGTGAACAGACTCCCTCAGTAGAGACCCAGTACTTC. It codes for CAISEQTPSVETQYF.

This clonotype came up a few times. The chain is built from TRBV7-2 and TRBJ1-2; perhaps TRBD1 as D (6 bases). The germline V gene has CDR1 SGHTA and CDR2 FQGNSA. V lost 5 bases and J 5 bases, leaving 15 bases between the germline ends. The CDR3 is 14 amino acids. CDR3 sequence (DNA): TGTGCCAGCAGCCCACAAGAGGGGGGATATGGCTACACCTTC. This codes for CASSPQEGGYGYTF.

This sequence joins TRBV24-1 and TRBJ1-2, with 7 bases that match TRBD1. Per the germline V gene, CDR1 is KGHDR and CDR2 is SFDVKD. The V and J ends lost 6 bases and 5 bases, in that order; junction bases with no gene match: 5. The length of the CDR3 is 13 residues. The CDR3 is CATSRDSSYGYTF. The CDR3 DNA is TGTGCCACCAGTAGGGACAGCTCGTATGGCTACACCTTC.

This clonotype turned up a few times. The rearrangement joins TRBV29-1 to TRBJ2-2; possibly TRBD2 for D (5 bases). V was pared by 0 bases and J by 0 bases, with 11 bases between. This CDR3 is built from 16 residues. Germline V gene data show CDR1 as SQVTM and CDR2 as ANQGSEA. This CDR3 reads CSVEDRVGTNTGELFF. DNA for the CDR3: TGCAGCGTTGAAGATCGTGTCGGGACGAACACCGGGGAGCTGTTTTTT.

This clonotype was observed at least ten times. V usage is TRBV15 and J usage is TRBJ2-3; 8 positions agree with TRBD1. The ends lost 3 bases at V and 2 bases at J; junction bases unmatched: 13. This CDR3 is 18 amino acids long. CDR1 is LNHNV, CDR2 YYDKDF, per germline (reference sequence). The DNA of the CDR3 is TGTGCCACCAGCAGTGACTGGTTACCGGGACAGGACACAGATACGCAGTATTTT. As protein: CATSSDWLPGQDTDTQYF.

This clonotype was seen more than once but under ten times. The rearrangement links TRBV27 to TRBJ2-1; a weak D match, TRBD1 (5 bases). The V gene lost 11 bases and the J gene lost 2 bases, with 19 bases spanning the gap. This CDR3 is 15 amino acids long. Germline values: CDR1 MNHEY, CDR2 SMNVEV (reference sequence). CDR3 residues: CASRLGLSPYNEQFF. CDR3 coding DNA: TGTGCCTCTAGACTGGGGCTCAGCCCCTACAATGAGCAGTTCTTC.

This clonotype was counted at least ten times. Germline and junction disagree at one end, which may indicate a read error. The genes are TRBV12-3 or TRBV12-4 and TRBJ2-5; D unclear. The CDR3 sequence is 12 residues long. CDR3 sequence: CASSPTGETQYF. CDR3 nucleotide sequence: TGCGCCAGCAGCCCTACCGGGGAGACCCAGTACTTC.

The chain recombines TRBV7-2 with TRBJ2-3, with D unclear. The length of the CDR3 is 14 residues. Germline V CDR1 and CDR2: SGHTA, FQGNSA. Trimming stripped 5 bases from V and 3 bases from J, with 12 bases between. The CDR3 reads CASSQTPRTDTQYF. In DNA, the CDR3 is TGTGCCAGCAGCCAAACTCCCCGGACAGATACGCAGTATTTT. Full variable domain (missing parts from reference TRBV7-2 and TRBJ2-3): GAGVSQSPSNKVTEKGKDVELRCDPISGHTALYWYRQSLGQGLEFLIYFQGNSAPDKSGLPSDRFSAERTGGSVSTLTIQRTQQEDSAVYLCASSQTPRTDTQYFGPGTRLTVL.

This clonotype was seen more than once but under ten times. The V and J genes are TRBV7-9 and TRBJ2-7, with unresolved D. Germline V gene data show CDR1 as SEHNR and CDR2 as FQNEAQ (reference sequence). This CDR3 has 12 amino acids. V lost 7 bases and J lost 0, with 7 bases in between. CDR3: CASTWSSYEQYF. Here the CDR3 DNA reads TGTGCCAGCACCTGGAGCTCCTACGAGCAGTACTTC.

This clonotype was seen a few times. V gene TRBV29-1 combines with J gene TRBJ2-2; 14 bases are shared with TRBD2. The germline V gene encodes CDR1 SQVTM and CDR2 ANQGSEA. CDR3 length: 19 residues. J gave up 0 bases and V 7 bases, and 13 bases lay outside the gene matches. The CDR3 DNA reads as TGCAGCGCAAAAGGGGAGAGGACTAGCGGGAGGACGAACACCGGGGAGCTGTTTTTT. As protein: CSAKGERTSGRTNTGELFF.

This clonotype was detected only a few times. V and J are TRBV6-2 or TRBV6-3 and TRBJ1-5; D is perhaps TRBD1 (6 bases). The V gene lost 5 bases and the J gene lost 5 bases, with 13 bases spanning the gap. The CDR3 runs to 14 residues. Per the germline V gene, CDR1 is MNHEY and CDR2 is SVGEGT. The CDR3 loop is CASSDGGPHQPQHF. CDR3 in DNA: TGTGCCAGCAGTGACGGGGGGCCCCATCAGCCCCAGCATTTT.

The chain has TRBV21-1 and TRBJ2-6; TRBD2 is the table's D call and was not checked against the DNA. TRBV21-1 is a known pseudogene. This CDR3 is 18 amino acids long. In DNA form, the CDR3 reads TGTGCCAGCAGCAAAGGTTGCGGAGGGAACTCTGGGGCCAACGTCCTGACTTTC. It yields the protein CASSKGCGGNSGANVLTF.

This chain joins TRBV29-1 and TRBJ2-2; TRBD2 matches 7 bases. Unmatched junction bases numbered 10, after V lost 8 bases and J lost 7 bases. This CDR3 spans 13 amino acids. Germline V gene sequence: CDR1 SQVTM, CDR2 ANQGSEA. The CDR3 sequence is CSSVGRPGGELFF. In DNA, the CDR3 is TGCAGCTCCGTCGGGAGGCCGGGCGGGGAGCTGTTTTTT.

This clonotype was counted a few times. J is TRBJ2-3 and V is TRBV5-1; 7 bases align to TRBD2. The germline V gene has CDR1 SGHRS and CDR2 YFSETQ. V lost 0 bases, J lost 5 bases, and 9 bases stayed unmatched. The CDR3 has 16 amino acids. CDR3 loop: CASSLGRFAGVDTQYF. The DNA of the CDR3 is TGCGCCAGCAGCTTGGGTCGTTTTGCGGGAGTAGATACGCAGTATTTT.

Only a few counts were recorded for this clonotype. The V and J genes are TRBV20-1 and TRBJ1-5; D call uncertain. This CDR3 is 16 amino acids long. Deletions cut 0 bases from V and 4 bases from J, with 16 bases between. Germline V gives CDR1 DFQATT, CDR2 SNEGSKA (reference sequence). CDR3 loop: CSARDQPNLENQPQHF. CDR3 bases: TGCAGTGCTAGAGATCAGCCAAACCTGGAGAATCAGCCCCAGCATTTT.

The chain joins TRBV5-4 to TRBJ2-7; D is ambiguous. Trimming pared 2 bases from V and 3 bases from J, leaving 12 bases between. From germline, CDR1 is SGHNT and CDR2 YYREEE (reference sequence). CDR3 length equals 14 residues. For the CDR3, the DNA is TGTGCCAGCAGCTTACGGCAGGACCTCTACGAGCAGTACTTC. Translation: CASSLRQDLYEQYF.